The sequence of this TCR beta chain was determined in a study of early T cells in non-severe SARS-CoV-2 infection. Whole-study context: Sequenced material consisted of bulk RNA (from unsorted whole blood), and chains were unpaired.

Deletions cut 0 bases from V and 4 bases from J, with 9 bases between. The CDR3 sequence is 15 residues long. The sample holds a few counts of this clonotype. The antigen remains unidentified. Study-level results: Private and CD4 specificities were missed by VDJdb matching, which favored anti-spike CD8 responses.

Researchers tagged individual cDNA molecules with unique molecular identifiers. TCRdb re-analysed the 5' RACE reads in MiXCR, keeping a single row per CDR3 protein. Among tens of thousands of distinct CDR3 sequences listed, about 10% were seen once. The origin of this receptor is an adult who was a healthcare worker with PCR-confirmed SARS-CoV-2 infection or an uninfected control (not recorded which). The rearrangement links TRBV12-3 or TRBV12-4 to TRBJ2-2; D perhaps matches TRBD1 (6 bases). The specimen was whole blood. The chain's CDR3 is CASSLALRGTGELFF. The CDR3 nucleotides are TGTGCCAGCAGTTTAGCGCTCAGGGGCACCGGGGAGCTGTTTTTT.